Reported below is one TCR beta chain. Its antigen is still unknown. Base qualities were left out, and no much larger clone turns up one base away. This sample's time point label indicates: about 28 days (+/-7) after the second vaccine dose. Because spike-specific TCR depth and breadth did not differ between the two schedules, AZD1222 recipients who got a second dose at roughly 4 weeks were pooled with those who got a second dose at roughly 12 weeks. Samples from vaccinated people were obtained from the UK trials COV001 and COV002, which included a single-blind randomized controlled phase 2/3 trial of AZD1222 (ChAdOx1 nCoV-19) in healthy adults. Trial participant PBMC samples were collected at day 0 and day 28 after the second dose for TCRbeta chain sequencing. This entry comes from a study of T cell responses to AZD1222 COVID-19 vaccine (TCRdb year 2021). Background on the whole study: TCR sequencing covered 233 trial participants: about 210 given two doses of AZD1222 and approximately 26 given two doses of MenACWY control vaccine. Trial participants were enrolled by age into 18-55, 56-69 and 70-plus year subgroups, with 148, 28 and 57 TCR-sequenced participants respectively. Summary of the overall study and its limitations: Because no samples from the day 14 peak response were available, repertoires could be characterized only after the peak T cell response. The 56-69-year group was small, and its depth increase did not reach significance, likely because of low power. Most participants were white British and females outnumbered males, and the authors suggested that clonal diversity may have been underestimated. CD4 TCRs associated with the vaccine covered the entire spike protein, and the dominant responses were in regions 160-218 and 743-854. Only five to seven AZD1222 recipients were SARS-CoV-2 seropositive at baseline, limiting conclusions about previously exposed vaccinees. After two AZD1222 doses, both the breadth and the depth of spike-specific TCRs were significantly higher than at day 0 and than in MenACWY recipients. Nearly half of unique spike-specific TCRs reportedly recognized epitopes outside regions mutated in the B.1.351 and B.1.1.7 variants.

The CDR3, from cysteine to phenylalanine, totals 12 residues. CDR3 DNA only is kept here, 36 bases in frame from base 1. The germline V gene supplies CDR1 SGHTA and CDR2 FQGNSA. V is reduced by 4 bases and J by 3 bases, leaving a spacing of 7 bases between them. The CDR3 regions of human TCRbeta chains were analyzed by immunosequencing. Per the original workflow: Repertoire TCRs were checked for matches against a reference library of SARS-CoV-2-specific TCRs that had been generated using the MIRA antigen-specificity platform. Breadth was defined as the fraction of unique TCRs that were SARS-CoV-2-associated. Depth was defined as the fraction of total T cells that were SARS-CoV-2-associated. Using the MIRA data, each spike-specific TCR was assigned both to the spike region to which the TCR was reactive and to a CD4 or CD8 class. Log10-transformed breadth and depth values were compared by one-way ANOVA with Sidak's multiple comparisons tests. This is the immuneACCESS table as TCRdb keeps it, with only in-frame sequences that have V and J called. A part of the clones is gone; compared with another copy, unresolved V genes explain less than half, and the rest is unexplained. V, J and clone size derive from that table, while D and trimming were established from the DNA sequence. The sample table shows roughly 150,000 clones, and about nine tenths are seen once. The top ten hold roughly 1.2% of the sample.

This clonotype was obtained from an adult who received the AZD1222 COVID-19 vaccine. Source: peripheral blood, taken 28 days after the second AZD1222 dose. This sequence uses TRBV7-2 and TRBJ2-7, with the D gene not clear enough to name. The DNA sequence is given as TGTGCCAGCAGCTCCGTGGACTACGAGCAGTACTTC. It codes for CASSSVDYEQYF. Where the CDR3 stops, the reference TRBV7-2 and TRBJ2-7 genes take over; the full variable domain is GAGVSQSPSNKVTEKGKDVELRCDPISGHTALYWYRQSLGQGLEFLIYFQGNSAPDKSGLPSDRFSAERTGGSVSTLTIQRTQQEDSAVYLCASSSVDYEQYFGPGTRLTVT.